The source of this T cell receptor beta chain is a study of shared clonotypes between healthy human individuals. Study overall: Aged between 18 and 49, the donors were two women and three men.

Using immunoSEQ multiplex PCR, the repertoire was profiled, and TCRdb retains in-frame clones only, with some absent. The table includes about 820,000 clones, around 92% detected once. Trimming shortened V by 2 bases and J by 12 bases, and 16 bases separated the two germline ends. This CDR3 is 14 amino acids long. Germline V lookup: CDR1 PRHDT, CDR2 FYEKMQ (reference sequence). Terminally differentiated effector memory CD45RA+ cells were excluded from the naive CD8 cells, which were CD45RO-negative and positively selected for CCR7. Source material: naive CD8+ T cells sorted from blood. This receptor was obtained from a man in his thirties or forties in good health. The V and J genes are TRBV13 and TRBJ2-2; TRBD1 is a possible D gene (6 bases). CDR3 sequence reads: CASSLPKRQAKLFF. The CDR3 nucleotides are TGTGCCAGCAGCTTACCCAAACGACAGGCAAAGCTGTTTTTT.